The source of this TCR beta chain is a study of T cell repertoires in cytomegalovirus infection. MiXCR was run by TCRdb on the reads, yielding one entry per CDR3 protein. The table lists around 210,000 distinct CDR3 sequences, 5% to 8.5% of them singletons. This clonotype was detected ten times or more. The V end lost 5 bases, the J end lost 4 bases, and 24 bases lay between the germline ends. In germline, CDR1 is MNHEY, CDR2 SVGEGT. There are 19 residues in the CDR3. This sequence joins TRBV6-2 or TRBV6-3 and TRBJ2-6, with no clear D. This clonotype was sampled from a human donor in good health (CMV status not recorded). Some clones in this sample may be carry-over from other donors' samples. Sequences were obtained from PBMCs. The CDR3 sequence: CASSPSRLGEMVGANVLTF. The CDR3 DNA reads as TGTGCCAGCAGTCCATCAAGACTGGGCGAGATGGTAGGGGCCAACGTCCTGACTTTC.